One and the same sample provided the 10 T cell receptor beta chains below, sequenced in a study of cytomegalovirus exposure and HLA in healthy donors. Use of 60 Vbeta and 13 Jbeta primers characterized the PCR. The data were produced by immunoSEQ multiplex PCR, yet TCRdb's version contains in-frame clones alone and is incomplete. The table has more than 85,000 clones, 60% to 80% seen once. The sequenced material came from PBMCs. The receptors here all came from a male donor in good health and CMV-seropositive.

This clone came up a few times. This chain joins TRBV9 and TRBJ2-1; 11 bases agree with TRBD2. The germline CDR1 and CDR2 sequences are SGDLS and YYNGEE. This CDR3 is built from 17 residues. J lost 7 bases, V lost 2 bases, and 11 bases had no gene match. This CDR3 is CASSVQGASGRQNEQFF. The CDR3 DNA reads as TGTGCCAGCAGCGTCCAGGGAGCTAGCGGGAGGCAAAATGAGCAGTTCTTC.

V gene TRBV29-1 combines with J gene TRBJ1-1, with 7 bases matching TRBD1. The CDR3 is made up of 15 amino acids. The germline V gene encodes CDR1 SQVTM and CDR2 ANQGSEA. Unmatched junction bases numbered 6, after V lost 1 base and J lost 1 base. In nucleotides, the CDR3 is TGCAGCGTTGAAGGAGAAGCAGGGGGGAACACTGAAGCTTTCTTT. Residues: CSVEGEAGGNTEAFF.

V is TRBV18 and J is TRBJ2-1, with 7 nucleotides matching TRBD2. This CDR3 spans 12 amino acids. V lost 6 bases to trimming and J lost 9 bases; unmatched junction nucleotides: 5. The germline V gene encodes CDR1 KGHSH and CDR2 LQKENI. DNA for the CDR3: TGTGCCAGCTCCCGGGGGGAGAGTGAGCAGTTCTTC. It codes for CASSRGESEQFF.

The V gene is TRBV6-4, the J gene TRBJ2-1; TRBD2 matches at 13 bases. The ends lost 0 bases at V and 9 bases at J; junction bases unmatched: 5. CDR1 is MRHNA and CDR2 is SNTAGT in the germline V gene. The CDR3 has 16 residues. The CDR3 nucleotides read TGTGCCAGCAGTGACTCAGGACTAGCGGGAGCTAGTGAGCAGTTCTTC. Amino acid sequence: CASSDSGLAGASEQFF.

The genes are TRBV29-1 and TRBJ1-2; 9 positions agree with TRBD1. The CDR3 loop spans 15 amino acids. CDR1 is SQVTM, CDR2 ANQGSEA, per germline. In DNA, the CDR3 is TGCGGCGCCCCACAGGGGGCTGGATTTCCAGCTGGCTACACCTTC. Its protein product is CGAPQGAGFPAGYTF.

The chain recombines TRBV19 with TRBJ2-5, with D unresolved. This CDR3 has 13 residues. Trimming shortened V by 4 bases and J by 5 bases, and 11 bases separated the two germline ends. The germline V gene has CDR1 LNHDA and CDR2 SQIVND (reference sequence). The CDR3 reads CASSNHLRETQYF. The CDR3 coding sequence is TGTGCCAGTAGTAACCACCTCCGGGAGACCCAGTACTTC.

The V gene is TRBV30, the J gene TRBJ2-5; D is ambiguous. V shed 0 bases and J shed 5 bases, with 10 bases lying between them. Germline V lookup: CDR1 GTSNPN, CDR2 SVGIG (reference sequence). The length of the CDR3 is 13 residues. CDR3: CAWSVGVGETQYF. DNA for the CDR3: TGTGCCTGGAGTGTAGGAGTCGGCGAGACCCAGTACTTC.

The CDR3 here is CASSGQGAVLYGYTF. The DNA for the CDR3 is TGTGCCAGTAGTGGCCAGGGTGCGGTTCTCTATGGCTACACCTTC. V is TRBV19 and J is TRBJ1-2; TRBD1 is a possible D gene (5 bases). Trimming cost V 5 bases and J 4 bases, with 17 bases left between them. CDR1 and CDR2 (germline): LNHDA, SQIVND (reference sequence). CDR3 length: 15 amino acids.

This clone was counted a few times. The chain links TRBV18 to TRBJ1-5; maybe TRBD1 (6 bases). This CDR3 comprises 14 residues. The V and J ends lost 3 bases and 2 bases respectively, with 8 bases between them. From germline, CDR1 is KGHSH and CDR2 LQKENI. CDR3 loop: CASSPGTRNQPQHF. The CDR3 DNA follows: TGTGCCAGCTCACCGGGGACACGCAATCAGCCCCAGCATTTT.

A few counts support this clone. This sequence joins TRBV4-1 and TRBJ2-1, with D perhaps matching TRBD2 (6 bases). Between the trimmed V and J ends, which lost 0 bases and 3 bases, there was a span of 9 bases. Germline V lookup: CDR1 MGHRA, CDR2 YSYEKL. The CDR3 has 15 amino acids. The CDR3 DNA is TGCGCCAGCAGCCAAGAGGGCGGGGACTACAATGAGCAGTTCTTC. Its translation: CASSQEGGDYNEQFF.